This TCR beta chain is from a study of T cells in Graves' hyperthyroidism and ophthalmopathy. TCR beta CDR3 regions were amplified from RNA transcripts. RT-PCR in the first round (using the HTBI primer set) targeted the TCR CDR3. TCRdb re-derived calls from the multiplex PCR reads in MiXCR, one entry per CDR3 protein. The repertoire includes some 300,000 distinct CDR3 sequences, around 13% of them detected once, and around 8% sits in the top ten. V shed 5 bases and J shed 0 bases, with 7 bases lying between them. This CDR3 has 14 amino acids. This clonotype was recorded many times. The chain uses TRBV12-3 or TRBV12-4 and TRBJ1-4; no definite D call. This TCR came from a woman aged 40 to 50 with Graves' hyperthyroidism. Sequencing was performed on blood. CDR3 loop: CASSPLATNEKLFF. CDR3 sequence (DNA): TGTGCCAGCAGTCCTCTCGCAACTAATGAAAAACTGTTTTTT.